The 14 T cell receptor beta chains presented below share a single source sample, sequenced in a study of yellow fever vaccine responses in identical twins. TCRdb reprocessed the RT-PCR reads with MiXCR, giving one entry per CDR3 protein. The profile covers tens of thousands of distinct CDR3 sequences, with around four fifths appearing a single time and about 5% taken by the ten largest. This specimen was T cells from blood (PBMCs), unsorted or a sorted subset (not recorded which), taken before or after yellow fever vaccination (not recorded which). Source of these receptors: a young woman who received the yellow fever vaccine.

The genes are TRBV2 and TRBJ1-1, with TRBD1 identical over 7 bases. CDR1 is SNHLY and CDR2 is FYNNEI in the germline V gene. This CDR3 is 14 amino acids long. The V and J ends lost 4 bases and 0 bases, in that order; junction bases with no gene match: 2. This chain's CDR3 is CASSVRGMNTEAFF. The CDR3 nucleotides are TGTGCCAGCAGTGTCAGGGGGATGAACACTGAAGCTTTCTTT.

This sequence joins TRBV6-1 and TRBJ2-3; 14 bases align to TRBD2. The CDR3 runs to 15 residues. CDR1 is MNHNS, CDR2 SASEGT, per germline. The V gene end was trimmed by 6 bases and the J gene end by 5 bases; junction bases not matched to a gene: 4. CDR3 DNA: TGTGCCAGCAGATCCGGGACTAGCGGGAGAGATACGCAGTATTTT. It specifies CASRSGTSGRDTQYF.

The chain couples TRBV4-2 to TRBJ2-3, with D perhaps matching TRBD2 (5 bases). The CDR3 extends over 15 amino acids. Germline CDR1 is LGHNA and CDR2 is YNFKEQ. The V end lost 0 bases, the J end lost 6 bases, and 13 bases lay between the germline ends. CDR3 region: CASSQDAGQRDTQYF. The DNA of the CDR3 is TGTGCCAGCAGCCAAGACGCGGGCCAACGGGATACGCAGTATTTT.

The CDR3 loop reads CASSQEWGGGQPQHF. Here the CDR3 DNA reads TGCGCCAGCAGCCAAGAATGGGGGGGCGGGCAGCCCCAGCATTTT. This chain joins TRBV4-1 and TRBJ1-5; TRBD1 might be the D (6 bases). This CDR3 has 15 amino acids. Germline CDR1 and CDR2: MGHRA and YSYEKL. V gave up 0 bases and J gave up 7 bases, with 13 bases separating them.

The genes are TRBV11-2 and TRBJ2-1; D unclear. V gave up 5 bases and J gave up 6 bases, with 11 bases separating them. The CDR3 spans 13 residues. Germline V gene lookup returns CDR1 SGHAT and CDR2 FQNNGV. Written as DNA, the CDR3 is TGTGCCAGCAGCCTCCCCGAGAGCAATGAGCAGTTCTTC. Its translation: CASSLPESNEQFF.

The chain couples TRBV6-1 to TRBJ2-1, with D tentatively TRBD2 (6 bases). V dropped 6 bases and J dropped 1 base, with 13 bases sitting between them. Per germline, CDR1 MNHNS and CDR2 SASEGT. The CDR3 is made up of 15 amino acids. Here the CDR3 DNA reads TGTGCCAGCAGAAGGGAGGCGGGATCCTACAATGAGCAGTTCTTC. The encoded protein is CASRREAGSYNEQFF.

This clonotype was seen more than once but under ten times. This chain connects TRBV12-3 or TRBV12-4 to TRBJ2-1; TRBD1 or TRBD2 may be the D gene (5 bases each). The CDR3 spans 14 residues. V lost 7 bases, J lost 0 bases, and 10 bases lay in between. In DNA, the CDR3 is TGTGCCAGCATGGGACGGACCTCCTACAATGAGCAGTTCTTC. Protein: CASMGRTSYNEQFF.

J is TRBJ1-3 and V is TRBV30; D remains ambiguous. The CDR3 is made up of 18 amino acids. With 3 bases removed from V and 0 bases from J, the gap between germline ends came to 21 bases. The germline V gene encodes CDR1 GTSNPN and CDR2 SVGIG (reference sequence). The chain's CDR3 is CAWSRGLWQTLSGNTIYF. The CDR3 DNA reads as TGTGCCTGGAGCCGGGGTTTATGGCAGACCCTCTCTGGAAACACCATATATTTT.

The chain couples TRBV29-1 to TRBJ2-1, with 11 bases identical to TRBD2. This CDR3 is built from 14 residues. Germline loops: CDR1 SQVTM, CDR2 ANQGSEA. Trimming took 6 bases from V and 2 from J; bases not matched to a gene: 3. The CDR3 nucleotides read TGCAGCGTGGTACTAGCGGGAGCCTACAATGAGCAGTTCTTC. It specifies CSVVLAGAYNEQFF.

This clonotype was detected only a few times. This chain joins TRBV20-1 and TRBJ2-1; weak D call: TRBD2 (7 bases). This CDR3 is built from 14 residues. Trimming stripped 1 base from V and 11 bases from J, with 18 bases between. Germline CDR1 DFQATT, CDR2 SNEGSKA (reference sequence). CDR3 amino acids: CSARVEGGLSKQFF. The CDR3 DNA reads TGCAGTGCTAGAGTTGAGGGGGGGCTTAGCAAGCAGTTCTTC.

This chain links TRBV5-1 with TRBJ1-1; the D gene is possibly TRBD1 (6 bases). The CDR3 is 15 amino acids. Germline loops: CDR1 SGHRS, CDR2 YFSETQ. Between the trimmed V and J ends, which lost 0 bases and 2 bases, there was a span of 11 bases. In nucleotides, the CDR3 is TGCGCCAGCAGCTTGGGGGACAAAGCTAACACTGAAGCTTTCTTT. This gives the protein CASSLGDKANTEAFF.

The chain is built from TRBV12-3 or TRBV12-4 and TRBJ2-7; the D is unclear. V lost 4 bases and J lost 4, with 5 bases in between. The CDR3 spans 11 residues. The CDR3 nucleotides read TGTGCCAGCAGTTATCTATACGAGCAGTACTTC. Encoded protein: CASSYLYEQYF.

J is TRBJ2-6 and V is TRBV10-3; D gene ambiguous. Germline CDR1 reads ENHRY; CDR2 reads SYGVKD. V was pared by 4 bases and J by 4 bases, with 8 bases between. CDR3 size: 14 residues. The CDR3 sequence: CAISARSGANVLTF. Here the CDR3 DNA reads TGTGCCATCAGTGCGAGGTCCGGGGCCAACGTCCTGACTTTC.

This clonotype is a singleton in its sample. The chain has TRBV29-1 and TRBJ2-7; 8 bases are shared with TRBD1. V dropped 4 bases and J dropped 7; count of bases not matched to a gene: 6. The CDR3 sequence is 12 residues long. Germline CDR1 is SQVTM and CDR2 is ANQGSEA. In DNA form, the CDR3 reads TGCAGCGTTGTCCAGGGGGCACGGGAGCAGTACTTC. Encoded protein: CSVVQGAREQYF.